This T cell receptor beta chain was captured in a study of T cells in narcolepsy. Profiled with immunoSEQ multiplex PCR; TCRdb holds only in-frame clones, not every one. The table includes about 40,000 clones, more than 70% detected once. Germline CDR1 reads LNHDA; CDR2 reads SQIVND (reference sequence). The V segment lost 7 bases and the J segment 2 bases; nucleotides outside the gene matches: 4. The CDR3 is made up of 14 amino acids. The receptor comes from a human donor with narcolepsy. The sequencing sample was made of CD45RA- memory CD4+ T cells from PBMCs. This chain joins TRBV19 and TRBJ2-3; TRBD2 matches at 9 bases. Here the CDR3 reads CASTSGTSTDTQYF. CDR3 DNA: TGTGCCAGTACTAGCGGGACTTCCACAGATACGCAGTATTTT. Complete variable domain (other parts from reference TRBV19 and TRBJ2-3): DGGITQSPKYLFRKEGQNVTLSCEQNLNHDAMYWYRQDPGQGLRLIYYSQIVNDFQKGDIAEGYSVSREKKESFPLTVTSAQKNPTAFYLCASTSGTSTDTQYFGPGTRLTVL.